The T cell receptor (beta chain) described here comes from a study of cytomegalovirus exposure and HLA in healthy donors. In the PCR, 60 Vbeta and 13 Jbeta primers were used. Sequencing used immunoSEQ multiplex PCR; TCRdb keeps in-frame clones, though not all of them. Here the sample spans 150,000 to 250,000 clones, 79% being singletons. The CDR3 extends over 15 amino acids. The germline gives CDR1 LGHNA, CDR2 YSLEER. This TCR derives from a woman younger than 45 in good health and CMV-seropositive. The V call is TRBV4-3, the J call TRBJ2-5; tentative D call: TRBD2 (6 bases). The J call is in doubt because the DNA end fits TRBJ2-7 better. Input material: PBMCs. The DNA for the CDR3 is TGCGCCAGCAGCCAGGGACTCGGACCAACCTACGAGCAGTACTTC. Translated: CASSQGLGPTYEQYF.